The 5 T cell receptor beta chains given below trace back to one sample, sequenced in a study of chemoradiotherapy in HPV16-positive cancers (dated by TCRdb to between 2021 and 2023). Library method: the immunoSEQ multiplex PCR assay. Drawn from immuneACCESS, this table holds only the in-frame rearrangements with V and J called that TCRdb kept. Clones are partly lost; checked studies trace under half to an unresolved V gene and leave the rest unexplained. The sample table records 10,000 to 15,000 clones; roughly 82% of these occur just once. The top ten clonotypes cover roughly 7.3% of the sample. The material was obtained from a patient who underwent chemoradiotherapy. The receptors originated from a human donor with HPV-associated anogenital cancer.

The chain is built from TRBV28 and TRBJ2-7; 12 bases are a match to TRBD2. With V trimmed by 6 bases and J by 2 bases, 5 bases remained unmatched. CDR1 MDHEN and CDR2 SYDVKM come from the germline V gene. The CDR3 is 15 residues long. CDR3 sequence: CASRLGLAGPYEQYF. The CDR3 nucleotides are TGTGCCAGCAGACTGGGACTAGCGGGCCCCTACGAGCAGTACTTC. Combining the CDR3 with reference TRBV28 and TRBJ2-7 gives the whole variable domain DVKVTQSSRYLVKRTGEKVFLECVQDMDHENMFWYRQDPGLGLRLIYFSYDVKMKEKGDIPEGYSVSREKKERFSLILESASTNQTSMYLCASRLGLAGPYEQYFGPGTRLTVT.

The genes are TRBV28 and TRBJ2-3; unclear D gene. V lost 5 bases, J lost 4 bases, and 10 bases lay in between. The CDR3 extends over 13 amino acids. CDR1 is MDHEN and CDR2 is SYDVKM in the germline V gene. CDR3 in DNA: TGTGCCAGCAGTCCGGCTGAGGCAGATACGCAGTATTTT. Translation: CASSPAEADTQYF.

This sequence joins TRBV19 and TRBJ2-6, with D possibly TRBD1 on 5 matching bases. Looked up from germline, CDR1 is LNHDA and CDR2 is SQIVND (reference sequence). V was cut by 7 bases and J by 1 base, with 17 bases left in between. The CDR3 length is 17 residues. The CDR3 coding sequence is TGTGCCAGTATTAGGGGCCCTCTCGGATCTGGGGCCAACGTCCTGACTTTC. As protein: CASIRGPLGSGANVLTF.

The chain links TRBV7-6 to TRBJ1-1; no clear D gene. The V end lost 0 bases, the J end lost 4 bases, and 6 bases lay between the germline ends. Germline CDR1 SGHVS, CDR2 FNYEAQ. CDR3 length equals 13 residues. DNA of the CDR3: TGTGCCAGCAGCTTAGCTATGGGCACTGAAGCTTTCTTT. Its translation is CASSLAMGTEAFF.

The V and J genes are TRBV4-1 and TRBJ2-5, with a weak D call TRBD1 (6 bases). V lost 2 bases, J lost 5 bases, and 12 bases lay in between. The germline V gene encodes CDR1 MGHRA and CDR2 YSYEKL. The CDR3 length is 14 residues. CDR3 region: CASSQPGHMETQYF. The CDR3 DNA is TGCGCCAGCAGCCAACCGGGACATATGGAGACCCAGTACTTC.